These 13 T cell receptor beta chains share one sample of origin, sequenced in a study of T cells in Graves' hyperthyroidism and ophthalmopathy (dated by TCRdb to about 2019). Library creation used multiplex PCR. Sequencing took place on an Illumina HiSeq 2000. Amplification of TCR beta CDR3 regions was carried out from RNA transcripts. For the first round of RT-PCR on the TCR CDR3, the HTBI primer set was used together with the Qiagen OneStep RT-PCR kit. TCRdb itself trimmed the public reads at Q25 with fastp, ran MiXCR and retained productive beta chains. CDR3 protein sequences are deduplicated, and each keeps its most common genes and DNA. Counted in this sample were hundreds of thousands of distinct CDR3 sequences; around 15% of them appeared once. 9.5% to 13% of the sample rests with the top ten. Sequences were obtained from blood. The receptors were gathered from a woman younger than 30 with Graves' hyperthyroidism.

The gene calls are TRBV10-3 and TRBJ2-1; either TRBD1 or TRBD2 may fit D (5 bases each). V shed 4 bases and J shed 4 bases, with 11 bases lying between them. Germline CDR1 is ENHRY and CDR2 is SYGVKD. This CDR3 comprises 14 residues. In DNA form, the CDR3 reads TGTGCCATCAGTGCAGGGACGGGGTACAATGAGCAGTTCTTC. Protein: CAISAGTGYNEQFF.

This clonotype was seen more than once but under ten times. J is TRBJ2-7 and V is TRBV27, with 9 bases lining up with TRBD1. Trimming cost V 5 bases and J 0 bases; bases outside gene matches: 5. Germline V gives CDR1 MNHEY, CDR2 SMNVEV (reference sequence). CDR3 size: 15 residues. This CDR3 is CASSLDRGTSYEQYF. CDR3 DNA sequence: TGTGCCAGCAGTCTTGACAGGGGGACCTCCTACGAGCAGTACTTC.

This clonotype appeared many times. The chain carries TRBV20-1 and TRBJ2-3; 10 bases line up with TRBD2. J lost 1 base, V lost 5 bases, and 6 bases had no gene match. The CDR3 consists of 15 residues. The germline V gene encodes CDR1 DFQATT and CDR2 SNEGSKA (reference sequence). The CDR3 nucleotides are TGCAGTGCTTCGGCTAGCGGGAGAGGCACAGATACGCAGTATTTT. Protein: CSASASGRGTDTQYF.

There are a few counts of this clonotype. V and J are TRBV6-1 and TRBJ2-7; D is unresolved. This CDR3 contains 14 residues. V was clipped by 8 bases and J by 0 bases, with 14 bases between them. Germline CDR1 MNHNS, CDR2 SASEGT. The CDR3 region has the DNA TGTGCCAGCCGCCTCGGCAGTGCCTCCTACGAGCAGTACTTC. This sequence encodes CASRLGSASYEQYF.

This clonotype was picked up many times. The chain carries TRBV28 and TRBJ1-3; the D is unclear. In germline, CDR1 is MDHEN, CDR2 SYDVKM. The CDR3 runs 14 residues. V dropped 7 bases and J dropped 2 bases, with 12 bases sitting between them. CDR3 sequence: CASIPRRTGNTIYF. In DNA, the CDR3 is TGTGCCAGCATTCCACGTCGAACTGGAAACACCATATATTTT.

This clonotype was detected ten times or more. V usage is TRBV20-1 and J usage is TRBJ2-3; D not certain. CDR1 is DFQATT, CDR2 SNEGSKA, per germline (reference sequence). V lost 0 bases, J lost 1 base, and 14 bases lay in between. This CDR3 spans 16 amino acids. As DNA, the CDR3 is TGCAGTGCTAGAGACCCCGGACCTCAAGGCACAGATACGCAGTATTTT. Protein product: CSARDPGPQGTDTQYF.

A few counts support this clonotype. The CDR3 coding sequence is TGTGCCAGCTCTCACAACATGGGATTTGAAGGCGAGCAGTACTTC. This gives the protein CASSHNMGFEGEQYF. The gene calls are TRBV18 and TRBJ2-7; unclear D gene. Germline V CDR1 and CDR2: KGHSH, LQKENI. The V end was cut by 6 bases, the J end by 6 bases, with 21 bases between. The CDR3 contains 15 residues.

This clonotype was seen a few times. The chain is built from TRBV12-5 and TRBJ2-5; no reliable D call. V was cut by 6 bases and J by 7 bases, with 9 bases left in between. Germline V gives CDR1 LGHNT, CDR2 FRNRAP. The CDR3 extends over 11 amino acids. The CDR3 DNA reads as TGTGCTAGTGGGTCACCGGGGACCCAGTACTTC. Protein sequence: CASGSPGTQYF.

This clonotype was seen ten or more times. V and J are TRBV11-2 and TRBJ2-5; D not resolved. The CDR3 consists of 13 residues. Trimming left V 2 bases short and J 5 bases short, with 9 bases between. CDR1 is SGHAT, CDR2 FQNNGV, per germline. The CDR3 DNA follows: TGTGCCAGCAGCTTATCAGTTCGGGAGACCCAGTACTTC. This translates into CASSLSVRETQYF.

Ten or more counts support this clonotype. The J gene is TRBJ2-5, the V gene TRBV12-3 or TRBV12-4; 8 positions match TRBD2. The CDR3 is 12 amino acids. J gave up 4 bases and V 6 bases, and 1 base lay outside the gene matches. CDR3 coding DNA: TGTGCCAGCAGGCTAGCGGGAGAGACCCAGTACTTC. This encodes CASRLAGETQYF.

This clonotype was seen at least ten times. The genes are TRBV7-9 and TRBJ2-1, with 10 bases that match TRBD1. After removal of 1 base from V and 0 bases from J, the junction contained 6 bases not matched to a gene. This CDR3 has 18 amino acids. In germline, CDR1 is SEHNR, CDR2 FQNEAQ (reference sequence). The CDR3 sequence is CASSLGTGGPSSYNEQFF. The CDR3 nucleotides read TGTGCCAGCAGCTTAGGGACAGGGGGTCCCAGCTCCTACAATGAGCAGTTCTTC.

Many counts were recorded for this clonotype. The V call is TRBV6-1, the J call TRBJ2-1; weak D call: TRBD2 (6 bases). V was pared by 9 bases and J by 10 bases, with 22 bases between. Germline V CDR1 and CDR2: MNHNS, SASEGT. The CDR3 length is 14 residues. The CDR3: CASKLVGGEQEQFF. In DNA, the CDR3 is TGTGCCAGTAAGCTCGTCGGCGGGGAACAAGAGCAGTTCTTC.

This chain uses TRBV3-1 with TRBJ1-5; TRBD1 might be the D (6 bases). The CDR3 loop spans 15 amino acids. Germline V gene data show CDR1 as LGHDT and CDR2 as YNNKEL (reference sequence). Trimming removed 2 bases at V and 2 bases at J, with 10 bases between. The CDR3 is CASSQQGLGNQPQHF. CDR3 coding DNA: TGTGCCAGCAGCCAACAGGGGCTCGGCAATCAGCCCCAGCATTTT. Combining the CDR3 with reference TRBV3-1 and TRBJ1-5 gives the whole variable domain DTAVSQTPKYLVTQMGNDKSIKCEQNLGHDTMYWYKQDSKKFLKIMFSYNNKELIINETVPNRFSPKSPDKAHLNLHINSLELGDSAVYFCASSQQGLGNQPQHFGDGTRLSIL.